The T cell receptor beta chain described here comes from a study of neurological immune-mediated disorders (dated by TCRdb to between 2017 and 2020). General notes on the study: Among the approximately 34 multiple sclerosis patients, relapsing-remitting MS was present in roughly 30 and secondary progressive MS was present in 3. The approximately 100 TCR-beta libraries included longitudinal samples, technical triplicates and paired sorted CD4+ and CD8+ T-cell subsets alongside PBMC samples. The cohort included approximately 70 subjects: some 15 with HAM/TSP, around 34 with multiple sclerosis, and around 20 healthy controls. Peripheral blood TCR-beta repertoires from HTLV-I-associated myelopathy (HAM/TSP) patients, multiple sclerosis patients and healthy controls were compared by UMI-based sequencing. What the study reported, not specific to this receptor: The MS cluster was not associated with any clinical or MRI features, and the authors stated that larger cohorts are needed. Expanded clones from different subjects shared no identical CDR3 amino acid sequences, which suggests that TCR-beta repertoires were private in all groups. Phylogenetic analysis grouped repertoires from 18 of 34 MS patients into a cluster of related CDR3 sequences, suggesting a possible repertoire-level signature. The highest TCR clonal expansion was observed in HAM/TSP patients, whereas the lowest was observed in MS patients, even when compared with healthy controls.

For the sorted-subset TCR libraries, the starting material was about 1 million sorted CD4+ or CD8+ T cells. Multiple sclerosis patients were enrolled in a US clinical protocol evaluating disease progression by magnetic resonance imaging. Peripheral blood was subjected to Ficoll-Hypaque density gradient centrifugation to isolate PBMCs, which were then cryopreserved in liquid nitrogen. Paired sorted CD4+ and CD8+ subsets came from healthy controls, HAM/TSP patients and MS patients. This clonotype has ten or more counts. Its binding antigen is unknown. Base-call qualities are not available, and no considerably larger clone is one nucleotide away. cDNA was synthesized by template-switch 5'RACE using a primer with a 10-nucleotide random unique molecular identifier that tagged each TCR transcript. Each sequencing run produced over 160 million TCR-beta sequences covering 15-18 subjects. The RNeasy kit was used to extract total RNA. TCR-beta VDJ regions were amplified with primers for the TCR constant region and the 5'RACE anchor, using the KAPA Real-time Library Amplification kit. A first PCR added sample indexes and Illumina adaptors, after which a second PCR increased the library yield. After purification with Ampure beads, the TCR product of roughly 650 bp was size-selected on a 2% E-gel SizeSelection system. Before pooling, libraries had their quality checked on a Bioanalyzer, their concentration measured with Qubit, and their quantity determined with the Kapa Library Quantification kit. An Illumina HiSeq 2500 was used to sequence the libraries paired-end at 2 x 150 bp. To increase sequence diversity, roughly 24-32% phiX was spiked into each library pool. On the study's bioinformatics: The UMI-based MiGEC pipeline processed quality-filtered reads and removed over 80% of raw TCR sequences during error correction. VDJ genes were aligned to IMGT germline references, and clonotypes were defined by unique CDR3 amino acid sequence plus V-J genes. Clonal expansion, Shannon diversity, and CDR3 relatedness (CalcPairwiseDistances, ClusterSamples) were evaluated with VDJtools, and phylogenetic trees were built with CLCbio workbench. Using coefficient-of-variation modelling across technical triplicates, the study counted a clone as expanded if it had at least 8 unique UMIs. The public sequencing data were trimmed at Q25 with fastp and processed into clonotypes with MiXCR by TCRdb, which kept only in-frame beta chains. All rows with the same CDR3 protein become a single entry with the most common DNA and genes. These V and J calls derive from TCRdb rather than the authors' analysis. A total of 55,000 or so distinct CDR3 sequences appear in this sample, 4% of them only once. The ten largest make up about 2% of the sample.

From the cysteine through the phenylalanine, the CDR3 covers 13 amino acids. Only CDR3 DNA remains: 39 bases, in frame from the first base. Between the V and J ends, shortened by 5 bases and 4 bases respectively, the junction contains 10 bases. For CDR1 and CDR2, the germline V gene (reference sequence) lists WNHNN and SYGVQD. The V and J segments used are TRBV10-1 and TRBJ2-3; TRBD1 is a possible D gene, resting on 6 matching bases. The specimen was CD4+ T cells from blood. This receptor was obtained from a woman aged 40 to 55 with multiple sclerosis. The DNA sequence is as follows: TGCGCCAGCAGTAGGACAGTCGCAGATACGCAGTATTTT. This is translated as CASSRTVADTQYF.